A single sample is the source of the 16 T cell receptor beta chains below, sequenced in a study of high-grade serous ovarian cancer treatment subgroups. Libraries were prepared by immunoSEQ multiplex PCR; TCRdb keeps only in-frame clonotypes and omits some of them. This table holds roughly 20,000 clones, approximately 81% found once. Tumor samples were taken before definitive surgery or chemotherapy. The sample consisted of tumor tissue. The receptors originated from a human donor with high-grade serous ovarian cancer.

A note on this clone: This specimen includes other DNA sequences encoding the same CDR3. CDR3 region: CASSLGSYNEQFF. The CDR3 DNA is TGTGCCAGCAGCTTAGGCTCCTACAATGAGCAGTTCTTC. The V gene is TRBV5-4, the J gene TRBJ2-1; D is ambiguous. Germline CDR1 and CDR2: SGHNT and YYREEE (reference sequence). This CDR3 is built from 13 residues. Deletions cut 2 bases from V and 0 bases from J, with 3 bases between.

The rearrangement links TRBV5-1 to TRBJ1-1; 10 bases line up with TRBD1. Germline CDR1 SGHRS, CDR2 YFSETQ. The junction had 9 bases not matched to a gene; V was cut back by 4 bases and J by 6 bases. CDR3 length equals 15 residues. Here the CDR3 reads CASSRWTGGFAEAFF. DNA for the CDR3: TGCGCCAGCAGCCGGTGGACAGGGGGATTCGCTGAAGCTTTCTTT.

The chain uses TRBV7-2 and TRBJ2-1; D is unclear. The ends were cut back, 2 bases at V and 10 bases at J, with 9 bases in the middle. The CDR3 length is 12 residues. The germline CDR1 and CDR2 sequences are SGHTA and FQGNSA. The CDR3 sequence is CASSLSLEEQFF. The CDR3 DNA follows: TGTGCCAGCAGCTTAAGTTTGGAGGAGCAGTTCTTC. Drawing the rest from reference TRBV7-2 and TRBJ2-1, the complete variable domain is GAGVSQSPSNKVTEKGKDVELRCDPISGHTALYWYRQSLGQGLEFLIYFQGNSAPDKSGLPSDRFSAERTGGSVSTLTIQRTQQEDSAVYLCASSLSLEEQFFGPGTRLTVL.

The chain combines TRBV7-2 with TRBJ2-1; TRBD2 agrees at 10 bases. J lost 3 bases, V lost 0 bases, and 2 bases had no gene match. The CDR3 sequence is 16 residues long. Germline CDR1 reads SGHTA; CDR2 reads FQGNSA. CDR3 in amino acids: CASSLARTSGYNEQFF. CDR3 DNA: TGTGCCAGCAGCTTAGCGCGGACTAGCGGCTACAATGAGCAGTTCTTC.

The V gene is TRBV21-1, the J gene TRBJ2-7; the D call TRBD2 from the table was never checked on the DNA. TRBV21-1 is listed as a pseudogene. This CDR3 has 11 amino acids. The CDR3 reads CASSDYYEQYF. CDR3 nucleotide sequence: TGTGCCAGCAGCGACTACTACGAGCAGTACTTC.

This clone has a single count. The DNA for the CDR3 is TGTGCCAGCAGTGAGGCAGAGGGGGAATCACCCCTCCACTTT. It translates to CASSEAEGESPLHF. The chain recombines TRBV6-4 with TRBJ1-6; TRBD1 is a possible D gene (6 bases). CDR1 and CDR2 (germline): MRHNA, SNTAGT. Trimming took off 3 bases at V and 10 bases at J, with 13 bases between the two ends. CDR3 size: 14 residues.

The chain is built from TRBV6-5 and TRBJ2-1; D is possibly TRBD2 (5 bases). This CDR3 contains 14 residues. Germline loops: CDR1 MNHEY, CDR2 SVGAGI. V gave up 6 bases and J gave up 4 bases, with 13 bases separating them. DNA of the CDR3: TGTGCCAGCAGAAAAAGGACTGGATACAATGAGCAGTTCTTC. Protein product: CASRKRTGYNEQFF.

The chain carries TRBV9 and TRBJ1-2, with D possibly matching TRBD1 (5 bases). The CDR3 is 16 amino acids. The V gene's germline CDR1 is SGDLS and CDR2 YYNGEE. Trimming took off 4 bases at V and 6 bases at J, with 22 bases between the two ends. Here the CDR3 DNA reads TGTGCCAGCAGCACACAACCCGAGACAGCTATTAATGGCTACACCTTC. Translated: CASSTQPETAINGYTF.

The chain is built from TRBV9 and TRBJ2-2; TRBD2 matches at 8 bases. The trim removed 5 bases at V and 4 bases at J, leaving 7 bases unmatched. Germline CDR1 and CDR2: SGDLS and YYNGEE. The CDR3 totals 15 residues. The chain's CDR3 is CASRKAGAGTGELFF. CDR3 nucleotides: TGTGCCAGCAGAAAAGCGGGAGCGGGCACCGGGGAGCTGTTTTTT.

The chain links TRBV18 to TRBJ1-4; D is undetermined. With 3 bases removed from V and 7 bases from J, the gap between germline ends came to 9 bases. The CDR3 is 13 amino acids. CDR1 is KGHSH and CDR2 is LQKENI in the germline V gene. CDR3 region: CASSPPSSEKLFF. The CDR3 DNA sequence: TGTGCCAGCTCACCTCCGTCGAGTGAAAAACTGTTTTTT. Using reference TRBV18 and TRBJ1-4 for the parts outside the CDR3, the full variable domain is NAGVMQNPRHLVRRRGQEARLRCSPMKGHSHVYWYRQLPEEGLKFMVYLQKENIIDESGMPKERFSAEFPKEGPSILRIQQVVRGDSAAYFCASSPPSSEKLFFGSGTQLSVL.

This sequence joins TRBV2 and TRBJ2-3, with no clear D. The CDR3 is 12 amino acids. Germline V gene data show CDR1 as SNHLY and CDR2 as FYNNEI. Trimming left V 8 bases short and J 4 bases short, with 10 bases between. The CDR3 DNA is TGTGCCAGCCGAGCTGAGGCAGATACGCAGTATTTT. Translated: CASRAEADTQYF.

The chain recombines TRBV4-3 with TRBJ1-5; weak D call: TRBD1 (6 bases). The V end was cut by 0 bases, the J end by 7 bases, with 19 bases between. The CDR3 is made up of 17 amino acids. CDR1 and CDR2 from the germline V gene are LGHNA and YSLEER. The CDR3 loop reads CASSQDWRGAGRQPQHF. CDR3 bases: TGCGCCAGCAGCCAAGATTGGCGGGGGGCAGGCAGGCAGCCCCAGCATTTT.

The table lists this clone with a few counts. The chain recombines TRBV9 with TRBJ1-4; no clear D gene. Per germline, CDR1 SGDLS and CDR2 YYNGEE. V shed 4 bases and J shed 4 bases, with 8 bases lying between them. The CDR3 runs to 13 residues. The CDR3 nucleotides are TGTGCCAGCAGCCATCAGAGTAATGAAAAACTGTTTTTT. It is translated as CASSHQSNEKLFF. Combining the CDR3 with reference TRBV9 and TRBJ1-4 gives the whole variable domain DSGVTQTPKHLITATGQRVTLRCSPRSGDLSVYWYQQSLDQGLQFLIQYYNGEERAKGNILERFSAQQFPDLHSELNLSSLELGDSALYFCASSHQSNEKLFFGSGTQLSVL.

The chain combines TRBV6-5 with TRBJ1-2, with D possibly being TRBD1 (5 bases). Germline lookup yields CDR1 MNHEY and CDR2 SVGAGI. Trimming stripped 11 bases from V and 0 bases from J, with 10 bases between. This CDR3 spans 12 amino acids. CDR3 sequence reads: CASRAANYGYTF. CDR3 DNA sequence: TGTGCCTCCAGGGCAGCTAACTATGGCTACACCTTC.

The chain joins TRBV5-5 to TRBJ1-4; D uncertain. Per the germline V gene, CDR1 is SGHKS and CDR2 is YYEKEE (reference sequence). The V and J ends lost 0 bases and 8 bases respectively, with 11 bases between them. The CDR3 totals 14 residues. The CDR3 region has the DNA TGTGCCAGCAGCTTGGGGGTCACGGGGGAAAAACTGTTTTTT. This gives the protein CASSLGVTGEKLFF. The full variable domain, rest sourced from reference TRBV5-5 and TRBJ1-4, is DAGVTQSPTHLIKTRGQQVTLRCSPISGHKSVSWYQQVLGQGPQFIFQYYEKEERGRGNFPDRFSARQFPNYSSELNVNALLLGDSALYLCASSLGVTGEKLFFGSGTQLSVL.

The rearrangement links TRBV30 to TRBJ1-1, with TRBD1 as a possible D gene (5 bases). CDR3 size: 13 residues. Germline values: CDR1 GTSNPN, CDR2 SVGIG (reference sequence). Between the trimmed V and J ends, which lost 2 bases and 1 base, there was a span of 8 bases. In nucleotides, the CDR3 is TGTGCCTGGAGTCGACAGCAGAACACTGAAGCTTTCTTT. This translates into CAWSRQQNTEAFF. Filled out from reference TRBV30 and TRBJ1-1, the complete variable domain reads SQTIHQWPATLVQPVGSPLSLECTVEGTSNPNLYWYRQAAGRGLQLLFYSVGIGQISSEVPQNLSASRPQDRQFILSSKKLLLSDSGFYLCAWSRQQNTEAFFGQGTRLTVV.